What follows is one T cell receptor beta chain and its context. Germline V gene sequence: CDR1 KGHSH, CDR2 LQKENI. Trimming removed 3 bases from V and 4 bases from J; junction bases left unmatched: 11. CDR3 length equals 18 residues. The method was immunoSEQ multiplex PCR; TCRdb's version includes in-frame clones alone and lacks a portion of them. The sample comprises 60,000 to 75,000 clones, about 91% of which are singletons, and 7.3% rests with the top ten. The data were taken from a study of blood T cell repertoires in COVID-19. As for the study in general: Samples came from the United States, Italy and Spain, spanning acute and convalescent COVID-19. Sample material is recorded as cDNA or gDNA derived from T cells, B-cell-depleted T cells, or PBMCs.

Sequences were obtained from peripheral blood. The TCR sequence derives from a man between 35 and 55 years old with COVID-19, enrolled during active disease. The V call is TRBV18, the J call TRBJ2-5, with 13 bases fitting TRBD2. The CDR3 DNA is TGTGCCAGCTCACCCCCCAGACTAGCGGGGGGCCCGGGAGAGACCCAGTACTTC. Residues: CASSPPRLAGGPGETQYF.